The rows below give T cell receptor beta chains drawn from one sample of a study of identical twins. TCRdb re-analysed the 5' RACE reads in MiXCR, keeping a single row per CDR3 protein. The sample contains over 550,000 distinct CDR3 sequences, roughly 6.6% of which appear only once. Another study also made use of these data, one on yellow fever vaccine responses in identical twins.

Sequencing was done on a sample of PBMCs. The receptors shown here come from a woman between 18 and 29 years old in good health. Each CDR3 is given with its conserved first and last residue. Fields, in order: V gene, clone size, J gene, D gene, CDR3 protein, CDR3 DNA. A D gene is named only where the DNA matches it firmly. Expanded clones get a size class; other rows say once, few or many, or leave the size out.

>TRBV7-8|.|TRBJ2-1|TRBD2
CASSSPGLPTDNEQFF
TGTGCCAGCAGTTCCCCGGGACTACCAACCGACAATGAGCAGTTCTTC
>TRBV6-4|many|TRBJ2-3|TRBD1
CASSNGTGGDTQYF
TGTGCCAGCAGTAACGGGACAGGGGGAGATACGCAGTATTTT
>TRBV12-3/TRBV12-4|few|TRBJ2-7|.
CASSPAGYSYEQYF
TGTGCCAGCAGTCCAGCGGGTTACTCCTACGAGCAGTACTTC
>TRBV4-1|many|TRBJ2-1|TRBD2
CASSRGETSGGVSYNEQFF
TGCGCCAGCAGCCGGGGAGAGACTAGCGGGGGGGTCTCCTACAATGAGCAGTTCTTC
>TRBV7-9|many|TRBJ1-1|.
CASTPRGLGTEAFF
TGTGCCAGCACCCCCCGGGGGCTGGGCACTGAAGCTTTCTTT
>TRBV9|many|TRBJ2-1|.
CASSVGGARYNEQFF
TGTGCCAGCAGCGTAGGGGGAGCTAGGTATAATGAGCAGTTCTTC
>TRBV7-9|.|TRBJ2-1|TRBD2
CASSLGGRDYNEQFF
TGTGCCAGCAGCTTAGGCGGGAGGGACTACAATGAGCAGTTCTTC
>TRBV5-1|few|TRBJ2-5|TRBD1
CASSFAGQADSQYF
TGCGCCAGCAGTTTTGCGGGACAGGCAGACTCCCAGTACTTC
>TRBV4-2|many|TRBJ2-3|.
CASSQDRGGSTDTQYF
TGTGCCAGCAGCCAAGATCGAGGGGGGAGCACAGATACGCAGTATTTT
>TRBV27|many|TRBJ1-2|.
CASSGQGHGYTF
TGTGCCAGCAGTGGGCAGGGACATGGCTACACCTTC
>TRBV3-1|few|TRBJ2-2|.
CASSPIPDTGELFF
TGTGCCAGCAGCCCCATTCCAGACACCGGGGAGCTGTTTTTT
>TRBV20-1|few|TRBJ2-1|.
CSAKPPYYNEQFF
TGCAGTGCGAAACCACCTTACTACAATGAGCAGTTCTTC
>TRBV6-1|once|TRBJ2-2|TRBD2
CVSIAGGTGELFF
TGTGTCAGCATAGCGGGTGGGACCGGGGAGCTGTTTTTT
>TRBV4-1|.|TRBJ2-1|TRBD2
CASSQQPPVGGRSILDEQFF
TGCGCCAGCAGCCAGCAGCCCCCAGTGGGCGGGAGGTCTATATTAGATGAGCAGTTCTTC
>TRBV25-1|.|TRBJ2-5|.
CASSPPSWETQYF
TGTGCCAGCAGTCCTCCTAGTTGGGAGACCCAGTACTTC